The 8 T cell receptor beta chains listed next were all sequenced from one sample in a study of chemoradiotherapy in HPV16-positive cancers (dated by TCRdb to about 2022). Library generation was performed with the immunoSEQ multiplex PCR assay. TCRdb mirrors the immuneACCESS table, restricted to in-frame sequences. Some clones are absent from its copies; in checked studies, under half trace to an unresolved V gene, and the reason for the others is unknown. This sample has more than 15,000 clones in its table, and 79% of those were observed once. Jointly, the top ten make up approximately 11% of the sample. The sample was collected from a patient who underwent chemoradiotherapy. These receptors originate from a human donor with HPV-associated anogenital cancer.

The rearrangement links TRBV28 to TRBJ2-7; 9 bases line up with TRBD1. The CDR3 loop spans 16 amino acids. Germline loops: CDR1 MDHEN, CDR2 SYDVKM. J was trimmed by 3 bases and V by 7 bases; bases with no gene match: 13. As DNA, the CDR3 is TGTGCCAGCACCACCTTGGGACCGGGACAGGGCTACGAGCAGTACTTC. This encodes CASTTLGPGQGYEQYF.

Notes on this clone: Other DNA sequences of this sample code for an identical CDR3. V and J are TRBV7-2 and TRBJ2-7; no clear D gene. Per germline, CDR1 SGHTA and CDR2 FQGNSA. V gave up 2 bases and J gave up 3 bases, with 8 bases separating them. The CDR3 contains 13 residues. CDR3 nucleotide sequence: TGTGCCAGCAGCTTATCCCCGAGCTACGAGCAGTACTTC. Encoded protein: CASSLSPSYEQYF.

This clone has just a few counts. The chain links TRBV7-9 to TRBJ1-5; 7 bases fit TRBD1. The V gene end was trimmed by 1 base and the J gene end by 4 bases; junction bases not matched to a gene: 7. The CDR3 loop spans 16 amino acids. Per the germline V gene, CDR1 is SEHNR and CDR2 is FQNEAQ (reference sequence). The CDR3 DNA sequence: TGTGCCAGCAGCTTAGTGGGCAGGGGGGTTAATCAGCCCCAGCATTTT. Its translation is CASSLVGRGVNQPQHF. Complete variable domain (other parts from reference TRBV7-9 and TRBJ1-5): DTGVSQNPRHKITKRGQNVTFRCDPISEHNRLYWYRQTLGQGPEFLTYFQNEAQLEKSRLLSDRFSAERPKGSFSTLEIQRTEQGDSAMYLCASSLVGRGVNQPQHFGDGTRLSIL.

Only a few counts were recorded for this clone. This chain joins TRBV5-1 and TRBJ1-2; D is possibly TRBD1 (6 bases). Germline lookup yields CDR1 SGHRS and CDR2 YFSETQ. The V end was cut by 0 bases, the J end by 6 bases, with 12 bases between. The CDR3 contains 14 residues. The CDR3 is CASSLDRVEDGYTF. CDR3 nucleotides: TGCGCCAGCAGCTTGGACAGGGTTGAAGATGGCTACACCTTC.

The gene calls are TRBV19 and TRBJ1-4; D unclear. The CDR3 is 13 amino acids. Germline CDR1 LNHDA, CDR2 SQIVND (reference sequence). The V end was cut by 5 bases, the J end by 4 bases, with 8 bases between. CDR3 coding DNA: TGTGCCAGTAGTCGCGCAGATAATGAAAAACTGTTTTTT. Protein sequence: CASSRADNEKLFF.

The chain couples TRBV9 to TRBJ2-6; no clear D gene. The CDR3 has 15 amino acids. The germline CDR1 and CDR2 sequences are SGDLS and YYNGEE. V was trimmed by 0 bases and J by 1 base, leaving 5 bases between them. CDR3 DNA sequence: TGTGCCAGCAGCGTAGAGTTATCTGGGGCCAACGTCCTGACTTTC. It yields the protein CASSVELSGANVLTF.

The chain links TRBV7-8 to TRBJ1-2; TRBD1 agrees at 9 bases. Germline values: CDR1 SGHVS, CDR2 FQNEAQ. The CDR3 extends over 15 amino acids. With V trimmed by 4 bases and J by 8 bases, 11 bases remained unmatched. As DNA, the CDR3 is TGTGCCAGCAGCTCCGATACAGGGGGCGTTTGGGGCTACACCTTC. Translating it yields CASSSDTGGVWGYTF.

This chain connects TRBV27 to TRBJ2-7; 11 bases map to TRBD1. CDR3 length equals 16 residues. Germline loops: CDR1 MNHEY, CDR2 SMNVEV (reference sequence). Unmatched junction bases numbered 8, after V lost 3 bases and J lost 4 bases. In DNA, the CDR3 is TGTGCCAGCAGTTTGAGGGCCGGACAGGGGGCATACGAGCAGTACTTC. It specifies CASSLRAGQGAYEQYF.